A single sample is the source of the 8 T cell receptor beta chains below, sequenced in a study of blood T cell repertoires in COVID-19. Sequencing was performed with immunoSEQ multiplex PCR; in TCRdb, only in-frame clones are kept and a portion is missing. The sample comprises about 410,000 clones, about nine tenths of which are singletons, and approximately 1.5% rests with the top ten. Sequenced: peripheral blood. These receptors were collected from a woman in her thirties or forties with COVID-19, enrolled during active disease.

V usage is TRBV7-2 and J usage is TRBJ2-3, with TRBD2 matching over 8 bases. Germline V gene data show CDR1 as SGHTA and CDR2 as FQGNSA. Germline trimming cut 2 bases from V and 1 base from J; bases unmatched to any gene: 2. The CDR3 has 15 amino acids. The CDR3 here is CASSLRGGGTDTQYF. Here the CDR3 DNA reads TGTGCCAGCAGCTTACGGGGGGGTGGCACAGATACGCAGTATTTT.

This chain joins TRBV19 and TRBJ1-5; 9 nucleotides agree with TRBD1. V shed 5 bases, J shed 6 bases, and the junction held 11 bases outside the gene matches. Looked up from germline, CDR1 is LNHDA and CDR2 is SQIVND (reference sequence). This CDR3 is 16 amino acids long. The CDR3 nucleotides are TGTGCCAGTAGTTGGGGGACAGGGATCGGAAGTCAGCCCCAGCATTTT. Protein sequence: CASSWGTGIGSQPQHF.

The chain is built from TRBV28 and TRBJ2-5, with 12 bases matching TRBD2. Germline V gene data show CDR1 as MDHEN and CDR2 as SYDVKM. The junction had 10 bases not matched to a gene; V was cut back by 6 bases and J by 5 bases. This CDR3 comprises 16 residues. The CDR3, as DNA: TGTGCCAGCAGCCAAGTCCTAGCGGGAGGGTTCGAGACCCAGTACTTC. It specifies CASSQVLAGGFETQYF.

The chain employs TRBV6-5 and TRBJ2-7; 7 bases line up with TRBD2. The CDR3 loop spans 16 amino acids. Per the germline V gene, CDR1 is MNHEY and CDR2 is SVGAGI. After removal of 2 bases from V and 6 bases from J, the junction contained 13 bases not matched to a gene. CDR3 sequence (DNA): TGTGCCAGCAGTTACGGATTCGTCGGACTAGACGGCGAGCAGTACTTC. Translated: CASSYGFVGLDGEQYF.

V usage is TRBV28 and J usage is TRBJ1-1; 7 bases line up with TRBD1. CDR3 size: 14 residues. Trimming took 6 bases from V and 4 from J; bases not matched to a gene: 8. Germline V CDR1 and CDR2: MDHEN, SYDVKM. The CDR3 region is CASRRQGRGTEAFF. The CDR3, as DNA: TGTGCCAGCAGGCGACAGGGCCGTGGCACTGAAGCTTTCTTT.

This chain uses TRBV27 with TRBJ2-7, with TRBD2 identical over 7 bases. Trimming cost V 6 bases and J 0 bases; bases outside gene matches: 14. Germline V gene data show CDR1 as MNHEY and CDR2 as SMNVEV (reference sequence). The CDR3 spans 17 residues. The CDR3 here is CASRDFGLLAPSYEQYF. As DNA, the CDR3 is TGTGCCAGCAGAGACTTCGGACTACTAGCGCCCTCCTACGAGCAGTACTTC.

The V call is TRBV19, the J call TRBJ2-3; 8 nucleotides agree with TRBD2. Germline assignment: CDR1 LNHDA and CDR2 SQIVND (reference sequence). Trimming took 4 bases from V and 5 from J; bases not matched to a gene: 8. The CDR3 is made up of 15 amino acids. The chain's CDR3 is CASSNARGAVDTQYF. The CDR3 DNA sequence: TGTGCCAGTAGTAATGCGCGGGGGGCGGTAGATACGCAGTATTTT.

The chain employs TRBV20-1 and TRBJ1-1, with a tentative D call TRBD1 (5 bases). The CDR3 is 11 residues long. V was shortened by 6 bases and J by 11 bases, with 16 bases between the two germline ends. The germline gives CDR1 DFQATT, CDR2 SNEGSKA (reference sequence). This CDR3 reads CSAKSGTKAFF. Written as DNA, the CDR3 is TGCAGTGCCAAAAGCGGGACGAAGGCTTTCTTT.